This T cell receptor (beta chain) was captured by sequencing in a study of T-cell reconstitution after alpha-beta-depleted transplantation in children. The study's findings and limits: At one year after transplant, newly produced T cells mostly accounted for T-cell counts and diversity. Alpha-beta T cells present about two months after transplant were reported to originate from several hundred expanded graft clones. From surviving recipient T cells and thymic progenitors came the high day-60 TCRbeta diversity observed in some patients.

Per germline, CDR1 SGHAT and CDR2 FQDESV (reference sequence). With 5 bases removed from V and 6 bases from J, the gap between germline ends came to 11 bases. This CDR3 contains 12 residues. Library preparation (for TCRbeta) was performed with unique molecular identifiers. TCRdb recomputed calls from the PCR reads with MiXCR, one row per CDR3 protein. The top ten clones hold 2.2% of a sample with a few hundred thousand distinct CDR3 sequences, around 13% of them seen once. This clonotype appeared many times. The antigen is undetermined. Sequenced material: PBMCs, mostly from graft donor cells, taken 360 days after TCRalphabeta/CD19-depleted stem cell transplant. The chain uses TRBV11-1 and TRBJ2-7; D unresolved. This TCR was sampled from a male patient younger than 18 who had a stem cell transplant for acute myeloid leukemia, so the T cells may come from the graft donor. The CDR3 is CASSILASEQYF. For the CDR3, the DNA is TGTGCCAGCAGCATATTAGCCTCCGAGCAGTACTTC.